Listed below are T cell receptor beta chains from one sample, sequenced in a study of CD8 T cells in ankylosing spondylitis. TCRdb fed the 5' RACE reads into MiXCR, producing one record per CDR3 protein. The repertoire has almost 400,000 distinct CDR3 sequences, around 22% of them found once; the top ten carry roughly 16%. Input material: blood, either unsorted or a sorted T cell fraction (not recorded which). The source of these receptors is a male donor with ankylosing spondylitis. CDR3s include the opening cysteine and the closing phenylalanine or tryptophan. D genes are given only for firm matches. Expanded clones get a size class; other rows say once, few or many, or leave the size out.

d_gene	j_gene	v_gene	abundance	len	CDR3nt	CDR3aa
.	TRBJ2-7	TRBV10-2	few	13	TGCGCCAGCAGAGAGACCGGTCGCTACGAGCAGTACTTC	CASRETGRYEQYF
.	TRBJ2-3	TRBV21-1	.	16	TGTGCCAGCAGCCAAAGGCAGAGGAGTAACACAGATACGCAGTATTTT	CASSQRQRSNTDTQYF
TRBD1	TRBJ2-2	TRBV7-9	few	14	TGTGCCAGCAGCTATGAACAGGGGTCCGGGGAGCTGTTTTTT	CASSYEQGSGELFF
.	TRBJ2-1	TRBV7-2	few	14	TGTGCCAGCAGCCCCGAGGCACGCCACAATGAGCAGTTCTTC	CASSPEARHNEQFF
TRBD1	TRBJ2-1	TRBV7-3	few	16	TGTGCCAGCAGCCCGCATCCGGGACAGGGACCTAGAGAGCAGTTCTTC	CASSPHPGQGPREQFF
TRBD1	TRBJ1-2	TRBV20-1	.	14	TGCAGTGCTGGGACAGTGGGGCGCGCCTATGGCTACACCTTC	CSAGTVGRAYGYTF
.	TRBJ2-7	TRBV27	few	14	TGTGCCAGCAGTTTACACCGGGGAATCTACGAGCAGTACTTC	CASSLHRGIYEQYF
TRBD2	TRBJ2-7	TRBV20-1	many	16	TGCAGTGCTAGTTCGGGTTTACTAGCGGGACATTACGAGCAGTACTTC	CSASSGLLAGHYEQYF
TRBD1	TRBJ2-7	TRBV29-1	few	15	TGCAGCGTTCGGGGCGGGACAGGGGGCTTCCAGGTGCAGTACTTC	CSVRGGTGGFQVQYF
TRBD2	TRBJ2-1	TRBV5-1	many	12	TGCGCCAGCAGCTCCGGGACTAGCGATGAGTTCTTC	CASSSGTSDEFF
.	TRBJ2-3	TRBV7-8	.	16	TGTGCCAGCAGCTTAGTGTTAGCAGATGGGACGGATACGCAGTATTTT	CASSLVLADGTDTQYF
.	TRBJ2-3	TRBV10-3	many	14	TGTGCCATCCGTACACACCCTTACACAGATACGCAGTATTTT	CAIRTHPYTDTQYF
.	TRBJ2-5	TRBV12-3/TRBV12-4	few	16	TGTGCCAGCAGTAAAATTACCAGGGGAAAGGAGGAGACCCAGTACTTC	CASSKITRGKEETQYF
.	TRBJ2-1	TRBV6-5	.	13	TGTGCCAGCAGTTACGCCGACAGGTTAGTGCAGTTCTTC	CASSYADRLVQFF
TRBD2	TRBJ2-7	TRBV20-1	.	13	TGCAGTGCTCCCGTAGCGGGAGGGTACGAGCAGTACTTC	CSAPVAGGYEQYF
.	TRBJ1-6	TRBV12-3/TRBV12-4	.	15	TGTGCCAGCACGATGGGGATCCAAGATAATTCACCCCTCCACTTT	CASTMGIQDNSPLHF
.	TRBJ1-5	TRBV11-2	few	13	TGTGCCAGCAGCAAATTAAGCAATCAGCCCCAGCATTTT	CASSKLSNQPQHF
TRBD2	TRBJ2-1	TRBV28	.	17	TGTGCCAGCCGGATAGCGGGAGCCCTTACAACCTCTAGTGAGCAGTTCTTC	CASRIAGALTTSSEQFF
TRBD2	TRBJ2-1	TRBV7-2	.	15	TGTGCCAGCAGCTTAGTTAGCGGGAGTGATAATGAGCAGTTCTTC	CASSLVSGSDNEQFF
TRBD2	TRBJ2-1	TRBV7-2	few	16	TGTGCCAGCAGCTTAGAACCTAGCGGGGGATACAATGAGCAGTTCTTC	CASSLEPSGGYNEQFF
.	TRBJ1-3	TRBV12-5	.	17	TGTGCTAGTGGTTTGGTACGGAACCGTAGCTCTGGAAACACCATATATTTT	CASGLVRNRSSGNTIYF
.	TRBJ1-1	TRBV15	.	15	TGTGCCACCAGCGAGCAGGGGCATCGGGACACTGAAGCTTTCTTT	CATSEQGHRDTEAFF
.	TRBJ1-2	TRBV12-3/TRBV12-4	.	13	TGTGCCAGCAGCCTGGGTCCATTCTATGGCTACACCTTC	CASSLGPFYGYTF
.	TRBJ1-2	TRBV6-2/TRBV6-3	.	12	TGTGCCAGCAGTAAACAGGACTATGGCTACACCTTC	CASSKQDYGYTF
.	TRBJ1-5	TRBV15	many	12	TGTGCCACCAGCAGAGGGGAACAGCCCCAGCATTTT	CATSRGEQPQHF
.	TRBJ2-7	TRBV15	.	14	TGTGCCACCAGCAGGGGCAGGGACCTCTACGAGCAGTACTTC	CATSRGRDLYEQYF
.	TRBJ2-7	TRBV12-3/TRBV12-4	.	12	TGTGCCAGCAGGGCAGACAGCTACGAGCAGTACTTC	CASRADSYEQYF
TRBD2	TRBJ2-7	TRBV25-1	many	16	TGTGCCAGCAGTGAATGGGGGGGAGGCTCCTCCTACGAGCAGTACTTC	CASSEWGGGSSYEQYF
.	TRBJ1-4	TRBV6-1	.	15	TGTGCCAGCAGACTCCTACAGACAACTAATGAAAAACTGTTTTTT	CASRLLQTTNEKLFF
.	TRBJ1-6	TRBV20-1	.	16	TGCAGTGCTAGAGATATAACAGTGGTAGCCCATTCACCCCTCCACTTT	CSARDITVVAHSPLHF
TRBD1	TRBJ2-2	TRBV20-1	.	15	TGCAGTGCTAGCCCCGGGACAGGGGTTGGCGGGGAGCTGTTTTTT	CSASPGTGVGGELFF
TRBD2	TRBJ2-1	TRBV7-3	few	15	TGTGCCAGCAGCTTAAGGGCTAGCGGCATGAATGAGCAGTTCTTC	CASSLRASGMNEQFF
.	TRBJ1-1	TRBV7-2	many	15	TGTGCCAGCAGCTTAGCGTCAGGGGCGAACACTGAAGCTTTCTTT	CASSLASGANTEAFF
.	TRBJ1-5	TRBV19	few	15	TGTGCCAGTATGTATCACGGGGCAGGGGATCAGCCCCAGCATTTT	CASMYHGAGDQPQHF
.	TRBJ2-7	TRBV6-1	.	15	TGTGCCACCTTAGATACGGGACACCCCTCCTACGAGCAGTACTTC	CATLDTGHPSYEQYF
.	TRBJ2-7	TRBV18	.	15	TGTGCCAGCTCCTCGGACAGATTGGGTACCTACGAGCAGTACTTC	CASSSDRLGTYEQYF
TRBD1	TRBJ2-5	TRBV20-1	many	14	TGCAGTGCTGAACCGGGACAGGGAAGGGAGACCCAGTACTTC	CSAEPGQGRETQYF
TRBD2	TRBJ2-2	TRBV28	.	16	TGTGCCAGCAGCCTAGGGGCTAGCGGGAGAACCGGGGAGCTGTTTTTT	CASSLGASGRTGELFF
.	TRBJ2-1	TRBV30	.	14	TGTGCCTGGAGTCACGGGGGCAGTATGAATGAGCAGTTCTTC	CAWSHGGSMNEQFF
TRBD2	TRBJ2-1	TRBV5-6	few	14	TGTGCCAGCGTAGGCTGGACGGGGGGGAATGAGCAGTTCTTC	CASVGWTGGNEQFF
TRBD2	TRBJ2-1	TRBV24-1	few	16	TGTGCCACCAGTCCACGGGGGACTAGCGGCTCCAATGAGCAGTTCTTC	CATSPRGTSGSNEQFF
TRBD2	TRBJ2-1	TRBV11-2	.	19	TGTGCCAGCAGCCTACAACCTAGCGGTTTTCGCGGCTCCTACAATGAGCAGTTCTTC	CASSLQPSGFRGSYNEQFF
.	TRBJ1-1	TRBV7-2	few	14	TGTGCCAGCAGCTTATCGGCCGGGAACACTGAAGCTTTCTTT	CASSLSAGNTEAFF
.	TRBJ2-1	TRBV6-1	.	15	TGTGCCAGCGGGCCTTGGTCCAGGGAGTACAATGAGCAGTTCTTC	CASGPWSREYNEQFF
TRBD1	TRBJ1-5	TRBV6-1	few	15	TGTGCCAGCAGCCTAGGACAGGGAGCCAATCAGCCCCAGCATTTT	CASSLGQGANQPQHF
.	TRBJ2-5	TRBV7-8	.	14	TGTGCAGCGACTACAGGGATGGACCAAGAGACCCAGTACTTC	CAATTGMDQETQYF